This TCR beta chain was identified during a study of cytomegalovirus exposure and HLA in healthy donors. Study-level findings and limits: Upon later analysis, TCR association rates were observed to vary by HLA locus, being highest for DRB1 and lowest for HLA-C.

With regard to this clone: Antigen specificity is unknown.

Both 60 Vbeta primers and 13 Jbeta primers went into the PCR. The assay was immunoSEQ multiplex PCR, and TCRdb's table has in-frame clones only and misses some. The data contain some 140,000 clones, about four fifths of them singletons. This CDR3 is 13 amino acids long. Trimming at V came to 5 bases and at J to 4 bases, leaving 4 bases not matched to a gene. Germline values: CDR1 SGHDN, CDR2 FVKESK. The specimen sequenced was PBMCs. The clonotype comes from a man aged 25-40 years in good health and CMV-seropositive. The chain links TRBV14 to TRBJ1-1; 7 bases are a match to TRBD1. The CDR3 bases are TGTGCCAGCAGCGAACAGGGGTTCACTGAAGCTTTCTTT. Protein sequence: CASSEQGFTEAFF.